Below, 28 T cell receptor beta chains from the same sample are listed, as sequenced in a study of blood T cell repertoires in COVID-19 (dated by TCRdb to 2018 to 2021). Preparation of the library involved the immunoSEQ multiplex PCR assay. As stored in TCRdb, this immuneACCESS dataset retains in-frame rearrangements with V and J assigned. A fraction of the clones does not appear; measured against another copy, unresolved V genes explain less than half of the discrepancy, and the remainder lacks a known reason. The sample table shows tens of thousands of clones, and roughly 86% are seen once. Of the sample, roughly 3.7% falls within the top ten clones. The sample was peripheral blood. The receptors come from a man in his fifties with acute or convalescent COVID-19.

This clone showed up just once. The chain is built from TRBV6-5 and TRBJ1-1; TRBD1 agrees at 8 bases. Trimming took 5 bases from V and 3 from J; bases not matched to a gene: 5. This CDR3 has 14 amino acids. Germline loops: CDR1 MNHEY, CDR2 SVGAGI. The CDR3 sequence is CASSRTGTYTEAFF. The DNA for the CDR3 is TGTGCCAGCAGTCGGACAGGGACGTACACTGAAGCTTTCTTT.

This chain connects TRBV6-4 to TRBJ2-1; 12 nucleotides match TRBD2. The CDR3 covers 15 residues. V lost 6 bases to trimming and J lost 4 bases; unmatched junction nucleotides: 4. Germline lookup yields CDR1 MRHNA and CDR2 SNTAGT. The CDR3 region is CASSGTSGPYNEQFF. As DNA, the CDR3 is TGTGCCAGCAGCGGGACTAGCGGGCCTTACAATGAGCAGTTCTTC.

The chain joins TRBV6-2 or TRBV6-3 to TRBJ2-2, with 10 positions matching TRBD2. From germline, CDR1 is MNHEY and CDR2 SVGEGT. After removal of 6 bases from V and 6 bases from J, the junction contained 7 bases not matched to a gene. The CDR3 is 15 residues long. The CDR3 nucleotides are TGTGCCAGCAGCCGCTCTAGCGGGAGACCCGGGGAGCTGTTTTTT. Its protein product is CASSRSSGRPGELFF.

This clone has only a few counts. J is TRBJ1-2 and V is TRBV19; D is possibly TRBD1 (6 bases). From germline, CDR1 is LNHDA and CDR2 SQIVND (reference sequence). The V gene lost 10 bases and the J gene lost 3 bases, with 18 bases spanning the gap. The CDR3 runs to 14 residues. CDR3 sequence: CATFDNREYYGYTF. In DNA form, the CDR3 reads TGTGCCACGTTTGATAACAGGGAATACTATGGCTACACCTTC.

This clone was picked up one time. V is TRBV19 and J is TRBJ1-2; possibly TRBD1 for D (5 bases). Looked up from germline, CDR1 is LNHDA and CDR2 is SQIVND (reference sequence). V lost 10 bases and J lost 4, with 16 bases in between. The CDR3 extends over 13 amino acids. The CDR3 sequence is CATTKGAPYGYTF. The CDR3 region has the DNA TGTGCCACTACAAAAGGGGCCCCCTATGGCTACACCTTC.

This clone appeared a single time. This sequence joins TRBV20-1 and TRBJ2-1, with 9 bases matching TRBD1. The germline V gene has CDR1 DFQATT and CDR2 SNEGSKA (reference sequence). The V segment lost 3 bases and the J segment 0 bases; nucleotides outside the gene matches: 3. CDR3 length equals 15 residues. The CDR3 DNA reads as TGCAGTGCTAGTACGACAGGGGGCTCCTACAATGAGCAGTTCTTC. Translated: CSASTTGGSYNEQFF.

This clone was picked up one time. This chain uses TRBV19 with TRBJ2-2; D unresolved. The CDR3 contains 12 residues. Trimming cost V 5 bases and J 2 bases, with 3 bases left between them. CDR1 LNHDA and CDR2 SQIVND come from the germline V gene (reference sequence). In nucleotides, the CDR3 is TGTGCCAGTAGTCTCAACACCGGGGAGCTGTTTTTT. It specifies CASSLNTGELFF. Full variable domain (remainder filled in from reference TRBV19 and TRBJ2-2): DGGITQSPKYLFRKEGQNVTLSCEQNLNHDAMYWYRQDPGQGLRLIYYSQIVNDFQKGDIAEGYSVSREKKESFPLTVTSAQKNPTAFYLCASSLNTGELFFGEGSRLTVL.

This chain joins TRBV6-5 and TRBJ2-2; TRBD1 aligns across 7 bases. The germline CDR1 and CDR2 sequences are MNHEY and SVGAGI. The CDR3 runs 14 residues. The V segment lost 3 bases and the J segment 4 bases; nucleotides outside the gene matches: 2. CDR3 sequence: CASSYRQGTGELFF. The CDR3 DNA reads TGTGCCAGCAGTTATCGACAGGGCACCGGGGAGCTGTTTTTT.

V and J are TRBV6-5 and TRBJ1-1, with D perhaps matching TRBD1 (5 bases). Germline V gives CDR1 MNHEY, CDR2 SVGAGI. This CDR3 is built from 13 residues. The V end lost 6 bases, the J end lost 5 bases, and 13 bases lay between the germline ends. The CDR3 DNA is TGTGCCAGCAGGAGCAGGGTGGGAACTGAAGCTTTCTTT. Residues: CASRSRVGTEAFF.

The gene calls are TRBV28 and TRBJ2-7; 8 bases agree with TRBD2. This CDR3 contains 14 residues. Germline V gene lookup returns CDR1 MDHEN and CDR2 SYDVKM. Trimming at V came to 6 bases and at J to 4 bases, leaving 8 bases not matched to a gene. The chain's CDR3 is CASSPPGLGYEQYF. The DNA of the CDR3 is TGTGCCAGCAGCCCCCCGGGACTAGGGTACGAGCAGTACTTC.

V and J are TRBV3-1 (or the pseudogene TRBV3-2) and TRBJ2-1; the match to TRBD2 covers 11 bases. V shed 1 base, J shed 2 bases, and the junction held 4 bases outside the gene matches. The CDR3 extends over 17 amino acids. CDR1 and CDR2 (germline): LGHDT, YNNKEL (reference sequence). The CDR3 region has the DNA TGTGCCAGCAGCCAAGTGGCGGGACTAGCGGCCTACAATGAGCAGTTCTTC. The encoded protein is CASSQVAGLAAYNEQFF.

The V and J genes are TRBV19 and TRBJ2-1; the match to TRBD2 covers 8 bases. Germline CDR1 is LNHDA and CDR2 is SQIVND (reference sequence). V trimming: 4 bases; J trimming: 8 bases; junction bases outside the gene matches: 13. The CDR3 consists of 16 residues. The CDR3 sequence: CASSNPAGDALDEQFF. Written as DNA, the CDR3 is TGTGCCAGTAGTAATCCAGCGGGGGACGCTTTGGATGAGCAGTTCTTC.

This clone was detected once. The rearrangement links TRBV7-8 to TRBJ2-2, with 9 bases identical to TRBD2. CDR1 SGHVS and CDR2 FQNEAQ come from the germline V gene. The CDR3 is 16 amino acids. V dropped 5 bases and J dropped 8; count of bases not matched to a gene: 12. CDR3 sequence (DNA): TGTGCCAGCAGCCCGAGGGGTAGCGGGGGAAAGGGGGAGCTGTTTTTT. The encoded protein is CASSPRGSGGKGELFF.

This clone was observed a few times. J is TRBJ1-5 and V is TRBV6-6; no clear D. The germline V gene encodes CDR1 MNHNY and CDR2 SVGAGI (reference sequence). Trimming shortened V by 2 bases and J by 3 bases, and 8 bases separated the two germline ends. The CDR3 runs to 14 residues. CDR3 protein: CASSYGRLNQPQHF. In DNA form, the CDR3 reads TGTGCCAGCAGTTACGGCAGACTCAATCAGCCCCAGCATTTT.

V is TRBV27 and J is TRBJ1-5, with D perhaps matching TRBD1 (5 bases). The CDR3 is 15 residues long. Between the trimmed V and J ends, which lost 5 bases and 1 base, there was a span of 12 bases. CDR1 and CDR2 from the germline V gene are MNHEY and SMNVEV (reference sequence). CDR3 sequence: CASSPGITSNQPQHF. CDR3 DNA sequence: TGTGCCAGCAGTCCAGGGATTACGAGCAATCAGCCCCAGCATTTT.

The table lists this clone with a few counts. The chain links TRBV7-2 to TRBJ1-2, with D tentatively TRBD1 (5 bases). From germline, CDR1 is SGHTA and CDR2 FQGNSA. There are 14 residues in the CDR3. Trimming removed 1 base at V and 3 bases at J, with 9 bases between. CDR3 nucleotide sequence: TGTGCCAGCAGCTTAGGCGGGGGGGACTATGGCTACACCTTC. This codes for CASSLGGGDYGYTF. The full variable domain, in which reference TRBV7-2 and TRBJ1-2 provide the parts outside the CDR3, is GAGVSQSPSNKVTEKGKDVELRCDPISGHTALYWYRQSLGQGLEFLIYFQGNSAPDKSGLPSDRFSAERTGGSVSTLTIQRTQQEDSAVYLCASSLGGGDYGYTFGSGTRLTVV.

This clone was recorded once. This chain links TRBV27 with TRBJ1-2; 7 bases are a match to TRBD1. The germline V gene has CDR1 MNHEY and CDR2 SMNVEV (reference sequence). V lost 3 bases, J lost 7 bases, and 8 bases stayed unmatched. The CDR3 is 14 amino acids. The CDR3 DNA follows: TGTGCCAGCAGTTTGTCGACAGGGTCTCGTGGCTACACCTTC. This codes for CASSLSTGSRGYTF.

This sequence joins TRBV9 and TRBJ2-7; TRBD1 matches 8 bases. CDR1 and CDR2 (germline): SGDLS, YYNGEE. This CDR3 contains 15 residues. After removal of 3 bases from V and 2 bases from J, the junction contained 7 bases not matched to a gene. CDR3 amino acids: CASSGGQGRPYEQYF. In DNA form, the CDR3 reads TGTGCCAGCAGCGGAGGACAGGGACGCCCCTACGAGCAGTACTTC.

This chain's CDR3 is CASSIQGADTQYF. The CDR3 region has the DNA TGTGCCAGCAGCATACAGGGGGCAGATACGCAGTATTTT. The chain uses TRBV6-5 and TRBJ2-3; 8 bases fit TRBD1. V lost 6 bases, J lost 4 bases, and 3 bases stayed unmatched. The CDR3 runs to 13 residues. Germline V gene lookup returns CDR1 MNHEY and CDR2 SVGAGI.

This clone has just one count. The chain joins TRBV19 to TRBJ1-5, with D unresolved. V was shortened by 3 bases and J by 5 bases, with 5 bases between the two germline ends. Germline CDR1 reads LNHDA; CDR2 reads SQIVND (reference sequence). The CDR3 runs to 12 residues. In DNA, the CDR3 is TGTGCCAGTAGTATTTATTATCAGCCCCAGCATTTT. Its protein is CASSIYYQPQHF. Based on the CDR3 plus reference TRBV19 and TRBJ1-5, the full variable domain is DGGITQSPKYLFRKEGQNVTLSCEQNLNHDAMYWYRQDPGQGLRLIYYSQIVNDFQKGDIAEGYSVSREKKESFPLTVTSAQKNPTAFYLCASSIYYQPQHFGDGTRLSIL.

The CDR3 nucleotides read TGTGCCAGTAGGGGCCGCGAACAGGGCGGCAATCAGCCCCAGCATTTT. This translates into CASRGREQGGNQPQHF. This chain uses TRBV19 with TRBJ1-5, with D tentatively TRBD1 (6 bases). This CDR3 comprises 16 residues. The germline CDR1 and CDR2 sequences are LNHDA and SQIVND (reference sequence). The germline V and J ends were trimmed by 6 bases and 2 bases, with 17 bases remaining between them. Full variable domain (rest looked up from reference TRBV19 and TRBJ1-5): DGGITQSPKYLFRKEGQNVTLSCEQNLNHDAMYWYRQDPGQGLRLIYYSQIVNDFQKGDIAEGYSVSREKKESFPLTVTSAQKNPTAFYLCASRGREQGGNQPQHFGDGTRLSIL.

The rearrangement uses TRBV7-6 and TRBJ2-2; D not certain. Germline loops: CDR1 SGHVS, CDR2 FNYEAQ. CDR3 length: 15 amino acids. With 5 bases removed from V and 6 bases from J, the gap between germline ends came to 16 bases. The CDR3 DNA reads TGTGCCAGCAGCCCAACGAGCCCCCCGGCCGGGGAGCTGTTTTTT. It encodes CASSPTSPPAGELFF.

The J gene is TRBJ2-1, the V gene TRBV7-9; D unresolved. V shed 1 base and J shed 5 bases, with 6 bases lying between them. The germline V gene has CDR1 SEHNR and CDR2 FQNEAQ (reference sequence). This CDR3 is 13 amino acids long. CDR3 nucleotides: TGTGCCAGCAGCTTAGGGGCCGACAATGAGCAGTTCTTC. Translation gives CASSLGADNEQFF.

The J gene is TRBJ2-1, the V gene TRBV9; 8 positions match TRBD2. There are 15 residues in the CDR3. The germline V gene encodes CDR1 SGDLS and CDR2 YYNGEE. V lost 1 base, J lost 3 bases, and 3 bases stayed unmatched. The CDR3 region has the DNA TGTGCCAGCAGCGTAAGGAGCGGGGGCTACAATGAGCAGTTCTTC. It specifies CASSVRSGGYNEQFF.

The rearrangement joins TRBV19 to TRBJ2-2; 10 bases map to TRBD2. The germline gives CDR1 LNHDA, CDR2 SQIVND (reference sequence). CDR3 size: 20 residues. Trimming cost V 0 bases and J 3 bases; bases outside gene matches: 13. The DNA for the CDR3 is TGTGCCAGTAGTATAGATGATGGGCTAGCGGGAGTGCTGTACACCGGGGAGCTGTTTTTT. It encodes CASSIDDGLAGVLYTGELFF.

V gene TRBV14 combines with J gene TRBJ2-1; D ambiguous. Trimming pared 2 bases from V and 8 bases from J, leaving 10 bases between. The CDR3 has 13 residues. Looked up from germline, CDR1 is SGHDN and CDR2 is FVKESK. CDR3 residues: CASSQRAPDEQFF. The CDR3, as DNA: TGTGCCAGCAGCCAAAGAGCTCCGGATGAGCAGTTCTTC.

The chain is built from TRBV30 and TRBJ1-1, with TRBD1 matching 8 bases. This CDR3 spans 12 amino acids. The V and J ends lost 4 bases and 7 bases, in that order; junction bases with no gene match: 5. Germline CDR1 is GTSNPN and CDR2 is SVGIG (reference sequence). The CDR3 loop is CAWNRQGNEAFF. The CDR3 DNA reads as TGTGCCTGGAACCGACAGGGGAATGAAGCTTTCTTT.

Note on this clone: Germline and junction disagree at one end, which may indicate a read error. This chain connects TRBV4-1 to TRBJ1-6; D gene unclear. Per the germline V gene, CDR1 is MGHRA and CDR2 is YSYEKL. The CDR3 extends over 15 amino acids. Written as DNA, the CDR3 is TGCGCCAGCGGCCACCACAGCTCCTATAATTCACCCCTCCACTTT. As protein: CASGHHSSYNSPLHF.